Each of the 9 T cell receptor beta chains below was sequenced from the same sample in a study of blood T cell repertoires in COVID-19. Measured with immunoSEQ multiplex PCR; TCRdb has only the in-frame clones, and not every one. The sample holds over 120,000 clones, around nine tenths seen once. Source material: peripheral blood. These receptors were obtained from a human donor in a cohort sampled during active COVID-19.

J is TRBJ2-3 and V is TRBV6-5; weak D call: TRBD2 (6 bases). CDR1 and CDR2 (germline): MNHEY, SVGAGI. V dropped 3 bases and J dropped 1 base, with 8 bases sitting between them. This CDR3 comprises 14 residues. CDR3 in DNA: TGTGCCAGCAGTTATGGCGGGGGCACAGATACGCAGTATTTT. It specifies CASSYGGGTDTQYF.

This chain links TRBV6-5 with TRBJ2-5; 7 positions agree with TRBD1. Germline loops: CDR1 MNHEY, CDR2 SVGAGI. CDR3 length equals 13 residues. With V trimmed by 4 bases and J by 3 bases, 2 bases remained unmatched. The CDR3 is CASSFDREETQYF. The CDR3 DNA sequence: TGTGCCAGCAGTTTTGACAGGGAAGAGACCCAGTACTTC.

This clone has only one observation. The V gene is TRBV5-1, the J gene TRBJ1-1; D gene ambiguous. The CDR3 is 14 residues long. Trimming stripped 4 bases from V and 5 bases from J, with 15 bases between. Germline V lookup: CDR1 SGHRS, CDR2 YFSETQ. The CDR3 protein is CASSIGPGGTEAFF. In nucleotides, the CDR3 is TGCGCCAGCAGCATTGGACCCGGCGGGACTGAAGCTTTCTTT.

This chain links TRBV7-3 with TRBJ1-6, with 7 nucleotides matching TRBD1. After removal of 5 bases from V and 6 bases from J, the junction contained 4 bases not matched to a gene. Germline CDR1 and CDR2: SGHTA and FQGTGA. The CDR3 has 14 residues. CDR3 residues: CASSQTGPNSPLHF. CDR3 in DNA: TGTGCCAGCAGCCAGACAGGGCCTAATTCACCCCTCCACTTT.

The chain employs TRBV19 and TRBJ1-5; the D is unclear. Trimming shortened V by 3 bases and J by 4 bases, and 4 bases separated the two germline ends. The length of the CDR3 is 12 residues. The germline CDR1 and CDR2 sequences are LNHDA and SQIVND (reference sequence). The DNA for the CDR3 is TGTGCCAGTAGTATTAGTAATCAGCCCCAGCATTTT. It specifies CASSISNQPQHF.

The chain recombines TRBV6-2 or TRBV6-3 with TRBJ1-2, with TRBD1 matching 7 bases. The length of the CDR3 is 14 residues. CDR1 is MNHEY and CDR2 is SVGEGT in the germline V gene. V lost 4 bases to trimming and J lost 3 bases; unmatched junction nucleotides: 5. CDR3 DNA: TGTGCCAGCAGTTTTGGGACAGCCTACTATGGCTACACCTTC. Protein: CASSFGTAYYGYTF.

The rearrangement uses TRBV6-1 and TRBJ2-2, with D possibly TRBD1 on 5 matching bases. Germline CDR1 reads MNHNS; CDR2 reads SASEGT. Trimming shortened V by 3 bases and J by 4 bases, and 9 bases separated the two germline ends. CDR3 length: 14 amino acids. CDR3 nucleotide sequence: TGTGCCAGCAGTGAGCAGGGTATCACCGGGGAGCTGTTTTTT. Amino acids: CASSEQGITGELFF.

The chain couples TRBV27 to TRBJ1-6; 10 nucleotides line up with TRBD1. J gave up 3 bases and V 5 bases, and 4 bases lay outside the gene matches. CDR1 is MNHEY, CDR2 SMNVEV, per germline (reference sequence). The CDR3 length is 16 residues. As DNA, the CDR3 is TGTGCCAGCAGTGGGTGGGACAGGGGCTATAATTCACCCCTCCACTTT. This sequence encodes CASSGWDRGYNSPLHF.

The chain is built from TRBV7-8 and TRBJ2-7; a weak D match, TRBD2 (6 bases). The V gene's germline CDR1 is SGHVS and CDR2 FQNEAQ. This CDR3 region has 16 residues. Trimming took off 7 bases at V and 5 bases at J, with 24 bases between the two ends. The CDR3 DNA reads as TGTGCCAGCATTTCAATGGGTAGCGGATACCCTAACGAGCAGTACTTC. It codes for CASISMGSGYPNEQYF.